Each of the 28 T cell receptor beta chains below was sequenced from the same sample in a study of cytomegalovirus exposure and HLA in healthy donors. Using immunoSEQ multiplex PCR, the repertoire was profiled, and TCRdb retains in-frame clones only, with some absent. Of tens of thousands of clones in the sample, around four fifths were seen once. The specimen was PBMCs. The receptors stem from a man younger than 45 in good health and CMV-seronegative.

This chain connects TRBV4-2 to TRBJ2-2; 16 positions agree with TRBD2. Germline V gene sequence: CDR1 LGHNA, CDR2 YNFKEQ. J was trimmed by 4 bases and V by 2 bases; bases with no gene match: 7. The CDR3 totals 19 residues. CDR3 in DNA: TGTGCCAGCAGCCAACCCGGGACTAGCGGGGGGGCACGCACCGGGGAGCTGTTTTTT. Its translation: CASSQPGTSGGARTGELFF.

The chain uses TRBV7-9 and TRBJ2-1; 13 bases map to TRBD2. The V gene's germline CDR1 is SEHNR and CDR2 FQNEAQ (reference sequence). This CDR3 is built from 16 residues. V was pared by 5 bases and J by 6 bases, with 7 bases of the junction left unmatched. The DNA for the CDR3 is TGTGCCAGCAGCGATGCCGGGACTAGCGGGATCAATGAGCAGTTCTTC. This translates into CASSDAGTSGINEQFF. Based on the CDR3 plus reference TRBV7-9 and TRBJ2-1, the full variable domain is DTGVSQNPRHKITKRGQNVTFRCDPISEHNRLYWYRQTLGQGPEFLTYFQNEAQLEKSRLLSDRFSAERPKGSFSTLEIQRTEQGDSAMYLCASSDAGTSGINEQFFGPGTRLTVL.

The chain joins TRBV13 to TRBJ1-1; D call uncertain. Germline CDR1 reads PRHDT; CDR2 reads FYEKMQ (reference sequence). The CDR3 spans 14 residues. V shed 1 base and J shed 7 bases, with 13 bases lying between them. This CDR3 is CASSLADKELEAFF. The CDR3 DNA is TGTGCCAGCAGCTTAGCCGACAAAGAGCTTGAAGCTTTCTTT.

This clone appeared a single time. The chain joins TRBV6-4 to TRBJ2-2; D possibly corresponds to TRBD1 (5 bases). Trimming cost V 4 bases and J 4 bases, with 7 bases left between them. Germline CDR1 reads MRHNA; CDR2 reads SNTAGT. The CDR3 sequence is 13 residues long. The CDR3 reads CASSVGATGELFF. CDR3 bases: TGTGCCAGCAGTGTAGGGGCCACCGGGGAGCTGTTTTTT.

This chain joins TRBV14 and TRBJ2-7; possibly TRBD1 for D (6 bases). Germline V gene lookup returns CDR1 SGHDN and CDR2 FVKESK. The CDR3 spans 15 residues. Trimming took 6 bases from V and 7 from J, leaving 22 bases between them. CDR3 sequence reads: CASSLGAQGLGEQYV. CDR3 nucleotide sequence: TGTGCCAGCAGTCTCGGGGCGCAGGGGTTGGGGGAGCAGTACGTC.

V and J are TRBV7-9 and TRBJ2-7; 8 bases map to TRBD1. The trim removed 2 bases at V and 0 bases at J, leaving 6 bases unmatched. Germline V lookup: CDR1 SEHNR, CDR2 FQNEAQ (reference sequence). CDR3 length: 16 amino acids. The CDR3 nucleotides read TGTGCCAGCAGCTTACTCCCAGGGGGCAACTCCTACGAGCAGTACTTC. It specifies CASSLLPGGNSYEQYF.

This sequence joins TRBV7-2 and TRBJ2-2, with D tentatively TRBD1 (6 bases). The CDR3 is made up of 16 amino acids. Per the germline V gene, CDR1 is SGHTA and CDR2 is FQGNSA. Between the trimmed V and J ends, which lost 5 bases and 4 bases, there was a span of 17 bases. The CDR3: CASSLGQGYRTGELFF. CDR3 coding DNA: TGTGCCAGCAGCCTCGGGCAGGGGTATCGCACCGGGGAGCTGTTTTTT. Looking up the rest from reference TRBV7-2 and TRBJ2-2 gives the full variable domain: GAGVSQSPSNKVTEKGKDVELRCDPISGHTALYWYRQSLGQGLEFLIYFQGNSAPDKSGLPSDRFSAERTGGSVSTLTIQRTQQEDSAVYLCASSLGQGYRTGELFFGEGSRLTVL.

This clone turned up a few times. This sequence joins TRBV7-2 and TRBJ2-1; 7 nucleotides match TRBD2. With V trimmed by 10 bases and J by 8 bases, 17 bases remained unmatched. The germline V gene encodes CDR1 SGHTA and CDR2 FQGNSA. The length of the CDR3 is 15 residues. CDR3 sequence reads: CATGPNSGRRDEQFF. CDR3 DNA sequence: TGTGCCACGGGTCCAAATAGCGGGCGTCGCGATGAGCAGTTCTTC.

The rearrangement links TRBV19 to TRBJ1-1; D possibly corresponds to TRBD1 (5 bases). The length of the CDR3 is 14 residues. V gave up 2 bases and J gave up 4 bases, with 11 bases separating them. The germline V gene has CDR1 LNHDA and CDR2 SQIVND (reference sequence). CDR3 in DNA: TGTGCCAGTAGTATAAGCTCAGGGTCCACTGAAGCTTTCTTT. It yields the protein CASSISSGSTEAFF.

This clone has more than one count but fewer than ten. The rearrangement links TRBV6-5 to TRBJ1-2; 9 nucleotides match TRBD1. Germline lookup yields CDR1 MNHEY and CDR2 SVGAGI. This CDR3 spans 13 amino acids. Unmatched junction bases numbered 6, after V lost 5 bases and J lost 8 bases. The CDR3 nucleotides read TGTGCCAGCAGTGCGACAGGGGGTGAGGGCTACACCTTC. Translation: CASSATGGEGYTF.

V gene TRBV29-1 combines with J gene TRBJ1-1; the match to TRBD1 covers 7 bases. This CDR3 is built from 13 residues. Germline assignment: CDR1 SQVTM and CDR2 ANQGSEA. V was clipped by 6 bases and J by 3 bases; unmatched bases: 7. The CDR3 DNA reads as TGCAGCGTGAAAACAGGGGTTTACACTGAAGCTTTCTTT. Protein product: CSVKTGVYTEAFF.

The V call is TRBV29-1, the J call TRBJ2-1; 8 positions match TRBD1. This CDR3 has 16 amino acids. V trimming: 5 bases; J trimming: 0 bases; junction bases outside the gene matches: 9. Germline CDR1 SQVTM, CDR2 ANQGSEA. CDR3 in amino acids: CSVNLRTGSSYNEQFF. As DNA, the CDR3 is TGCAGCGTTAATTTGAGGACAGGGAGCTCCTACAATGAGCAGTTCTTC.

This clone was recorded once. The V gene is TRBV18, the J gene TRBJ2-2, with D perhaps matching TRBD2 (6 bases). The CDR3 totals 15 residues. The V gene's germline CDR1 is KGHSH and CDR2 LQKENI. V dropped 3 bases and J dropped 0 bases, with 8 bases sitting between them. CDR3 residues: CASSPGLTNTGELFF. The CDR3 nucleotides read TGTGCCAGCTCACCGGGACTTACGAACACCGGGGAGCTGTTTTTT. Full variable domain (remainder filled in from reference TRBV18 and TRBJ2-2): NAGVMQNPRHLVRRRGQEARLRCSPMKGHSHVYWYRQLPEEGLKFMVYLQKENIIDESGMPKERFSAEFPKEGPSILRIQQVVRGDSAAYFCASSPGLTNTGELFFGEGSRLTVL.

The CDR3 region is CASSRQGLDAEAFF. DNA for the CDR3: TGTGCCAGCAGTCGTCAGGGGCTAGACGCTGAAGCTTTCTTT. This chain connects TRBV27 to TRBJ1-1; D might be TRBD1 (6 bases). This CDR3 contains 14 residues. Germline V CDR1 and CDR2: MNHEY, SMNVEV (reference sequence). V was cut by 5 bases and J by 6 bases, with 16 bases left in between.

This rearrangement joins TRBV7-6 to TRBJ1-5, with 9 bases fitting TRBD1. CDR3 size: 19 residues. The germline V gene has CDR1 SGHVS and CDR2 FNYEAQ. The trim removed 5 bases at V and 5 bases at J, leaving 19 bases unmatched. This chain's CDR3 is CASSLQPLTGGSLDQPQHF. The CDR3 DNA reads TGTGCCAGCAGCCTCCAACCTTTGACAGGGGGAAGTCTAGATCAGCCCCAGCATTTT.

The chain couples TRBV4-1 to TRBJ1-2, with TRBD1 identical over 9 bases. From germline, CDR1 is MGHRA and CDR2 YSYEKL. V shed 6 bases and J 1 base; nucleotides not matched to a gene: 3. The CDR3 totals 14 residues. Here the CDR3 DNA reads TGCGCCAGCAGTCCGGGACAGGGTAACTATGGCTACACCTTC. Its translation: CASSPGQGNYGYTF.

This chain connects TRBV7-6 to TRBJ2-5, with 15 bases lining up with TRBD2. Germline assignment: CDR1 SGHVS and CDR2 FNYEAQ. The CDR3 covers 18 residues. The V segment lost 0 bases and the J segment 5 bases; nucleotides outside the gene matches: 7. The CDR3 DNA reads as TGTGCCAGCAGCTTAGCGCAGGGACTAGCGGGAGGCTGGGAGACCCAGTACTTC. Translation: CASSLAQGLAGGWETQYF. The whole variable domain, filled in from reference TRBV7-6 and TRBJ2-5, reads GAGVSQSPRYKVTKRGQDVALRCDPISGHVSLYWYRQALGQGPEFLTYFNYEAQQDKSGLPNDRFSAERPEGSISTLTIQRTEQRDSAMYRCASSLAQGLAGGWETQYFGPGTRLLVL.

Only a few counts were recorded for this clone. The chain recombines TRBV7-9 with TRBJ1-1; no reliable D call. V was trimmed by 1 base and J by 5 bases, leaving 5 bases between them. The CDR3 length is 12 residues. Germline lookup yields CDR1 SEHNR and CDR2 FQNEAQ (reference sequence). In DNA form, the CDR3 reads TGTGCCAGCAGCTTAGACAATACTGAAGCTTTCTTT. Protein product: CASSLDNTEAFF.

This clone occurred a few times. The CDR3 is CASSPTYEQYF. CDR3 DNA: TGTGCCAGCAGTCCCACCTACGAGCAGTACTTC. The chain couples TRBV2 to TRBJ2-7; D gene uncertain. Germline V gene data show CDR1 as SNHLY and CDR2 as FYNNEI. The CDR3 contains 11 residues. The ends were cut back, 5 bases at V and 2 bases at J, with 4 bases in the middle.

J is TRBJ1-2 and V is TRBV6-5, with 7 nucleotides matching TRBD1. Germline lookup yields CDR1 MNHEY and CDR2 SVGAGI. This CDR3 is 14 amino acids long. Trimming at V came to 5 bases and at J to 8 bases, leaving 11 bases not matched to a gene. This CDR3 is CASSPSQGTGGYTF. CDR3 DNA: TGTGCCAGCAGTCCGTCACAGGGGACGGGCGGCTACACCTTC.

The V and J genes are TRBV7-3 and TRBJ2-1; 9 bases match TRBD1. Losses at the gene ends were 8 bases for V and 5 bases for J; bases not matched to a gene: 4. The germline V gene has CDR1 SGHTA and CDR2 FQGTGA. The CDR3 spans 13 residues. CDR3 sequence reads: CASGDRVNNEQFF. CDR3 nucleotide sequence: TGTGCCAGCGGGGACAGGGTAAACAATGAGCAGTTCTTC.

The CDR3 protein is CASSLVTGGESYTF. The CDR3 DNA reads as TGTGCCAGCAGTTTAGTGACAGGGGGCGAGTCCTACACCTTC. This sequence joins TRBV28 and TRBJ1-2; 10 bases are a match to TRBD1. V trimming: 2 bases; J trimming: 10 bases; junction bases outside the gene matches: 7. There are 14 residues in the CDR3. Germline CDR1 reads MDHEN; CDR2 reads SYDVKM.

The chain joins TRBV4-3 to TRBJ2-2, with D hard to call. Trimming shortened V by 0 bases and J by 4 bases, and 12 bases separated the two germline ends. This CDR3 spans 16 amino acids. Germline V gene data show CDR1 as LGHNA and CDR2 as YSLEER. CDR3 in DNA: TGCGCCAGCAGCCAAGAATTTGGAGAGTTCACCGGGGAGCTGTTTTTT. Translating gives CASSQEFGEFTGELFF.

This chain's CDR3 is CASSWDRGNEKLFF. CDR3 bases: TGTGCCAGCAGTTGGGACAGGGGGAATGAAAAACTGTTTTTT. The chain couples TRBV6-5 to TRBJ1-4, with 11 bases aligning to TRBD1. The CDR3 sequence is 14 residues long. The V segment lost 4 bases and the J segment 5 bases; nucleotides outside the gene matches: 0. Germline-derived CDR1 and CDR2 are MNHEY and SVGAGI.

The chain uses TRBV2 and TRBJ2-5; possible D gene TRBD1, 6 bases. V was cut by 2 bases and J by 3 bases, with 16 bases left in between. The CDR3 covers 16 residues. The germline V gene encodes CDR1 SNHLY and CDR2 FYNNEI. The CDR3 DNA sequence: TGTGCCAGCAGTGAAAGGAAAGGGGGTTCCGAAGAGACCCAGTACTTC. It translates to CASSERKGGSEETQYF.

The chain recombines TRBV7-2 with TRBJ2-5; D not certain. This CDR3 is built from 14 residues. Looked up from germline, CDR1 is SGHTA and CDR2 is FQGNSA. With 2 bases removed from V and 2 bases from J, the gap between germline ends came to 9 bases. CDR3 sequence (DNA): TGTGCCAGCAGCTTATTTAAGCCACAAGAGACCCAGTACTTC. Protein sequence: CASSLFKPQETQYF.

The genes are TRBV12-5 and TRBJ1-4; D is undetermined. Trimming removed 6 bases from V and 7 bases from J, with 6 bases in between. This CDR3 is built from 11 residues. CDR1 and CDR2 (germline): LGHNT, FRNRAP. The CDR3 bases are TGTGCTAGTGGCACAGCTGAAAAACTGTTTTTT. It translates to CASGTAEKLFF.

The J gene is TRBJ1-2, the V gene TRBV5-6; 7 bases align to TRBD1. The trim removed 6 bases at V and 4 bases at J, leaving 6 bases unmatched. The CDR3 is 13 residues long. In germline, CDR1 is SGHDT, CDR2 YYEEEE. CDR3 DNA: TGTGCCAGCACCATCCAGGGGGGCTATGGCTACACCTTC. This translates into CASTIQGGYGYTF.